Listed below are T cell receptor beta chains from one sample, sequenced in a study of beta chain features in type 1 diabetes. The repertoire was sequenced with immunoSEQ multiplex PCR; TCRdb's copy has only in-frame clones and lacks some. The data show 680,000 or so clones, with roughly 13% seen just once and less than 0.025% held by the top ten. The sample taken for sequencing was naive CD4+ T cells from blood. The receptors were gathered from a man younger than 35 with type 1 diabetes. Each CDR3 is given without its conserved first and last residue. Only some rows state a clone size, as once, few, many or a class for expanded clones.

TRBV7-9 few ASSLKDRVDGYT
TRBV7-2 NA ASSFETGDGYT
TRBV5-4 few ASSLEGLIQY
TRBV7-2 NA ASSLVGSSNSPLH
TRBV30 few AWSVGAGDGYT
TRBV30 few AWSVEGTQPQH
TRBV2 few ASRGGQFDNEQF
TRBV28 NA ASFSPNSPLH
TRBV27 NA ASRGGGTDTYEQY
TRBV4-2 NA ASSPGLDYGYT
TRBV6-1 NA ASIPRGGNNEQF
TRBV6-6 NA ASSSTGIDTQY
TRBV7-3 NA ASSLGQGFNSPLH
TRBV19 NA ASKRGYDTGELF
TRBV5-4 NA ASSLQLGENSPLH
TRBV5-4 NA ASSLGGTGFGTDTQY
TRBV6-1 few ASSGVQGASSGANVLT
TRBV10-2 NA ASSEGIYNEQF
TRBV6-1 few ASSLGRATDTQY
TRBV9 NA ASSVDFTGELF